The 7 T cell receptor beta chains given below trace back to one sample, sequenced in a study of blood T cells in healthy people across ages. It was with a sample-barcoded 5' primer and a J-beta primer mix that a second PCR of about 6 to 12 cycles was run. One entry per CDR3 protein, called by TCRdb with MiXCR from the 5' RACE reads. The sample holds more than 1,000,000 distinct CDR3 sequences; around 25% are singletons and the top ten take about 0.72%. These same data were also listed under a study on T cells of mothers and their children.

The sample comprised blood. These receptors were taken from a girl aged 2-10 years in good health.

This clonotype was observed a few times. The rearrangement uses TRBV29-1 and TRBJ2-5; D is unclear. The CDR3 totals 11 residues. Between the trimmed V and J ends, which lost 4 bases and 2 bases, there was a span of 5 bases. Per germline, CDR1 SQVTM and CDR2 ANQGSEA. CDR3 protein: CSVAIQETQYF. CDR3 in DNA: TGCAGCGTTGCTATTCAAGAGACCCAGTACTTC.

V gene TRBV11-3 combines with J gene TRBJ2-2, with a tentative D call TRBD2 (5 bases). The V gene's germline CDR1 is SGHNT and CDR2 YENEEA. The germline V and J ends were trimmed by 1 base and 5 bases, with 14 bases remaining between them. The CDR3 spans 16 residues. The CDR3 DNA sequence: TGTGCCAGCAGCTTAGGTGGCCGGAGCGGTACCGGGGAGCTGTTTTTT. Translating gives CASSLGGRSGTGELFF.

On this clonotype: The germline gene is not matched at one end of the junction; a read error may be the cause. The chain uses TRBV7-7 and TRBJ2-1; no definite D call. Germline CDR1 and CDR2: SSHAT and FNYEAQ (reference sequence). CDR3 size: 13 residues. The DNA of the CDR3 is TGTGCTAGCAGCTTAGAATTTGGAAATGAGCAGTTCTTC. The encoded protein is CASSLEFGNEQFF.

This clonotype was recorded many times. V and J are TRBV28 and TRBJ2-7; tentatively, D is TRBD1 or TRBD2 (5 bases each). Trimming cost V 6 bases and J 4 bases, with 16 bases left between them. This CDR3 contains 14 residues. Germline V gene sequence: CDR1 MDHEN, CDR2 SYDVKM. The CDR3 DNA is TGTGCCAGCAGAACCGGGACGGGCACTTACGAGCAGTACTTC. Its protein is CASRTGTGTYEQYF.

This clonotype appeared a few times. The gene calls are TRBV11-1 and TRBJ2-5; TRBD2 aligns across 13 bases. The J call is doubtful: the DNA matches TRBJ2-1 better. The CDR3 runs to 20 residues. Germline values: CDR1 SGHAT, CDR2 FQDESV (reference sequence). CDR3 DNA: TGTGCCAGCAGCCGAGGCGGCGAACTAGCGGGAGGGGGGTGGCAGAAGGAGCAGTTCTTC. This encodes CASSRGGELAGGGWQKEQFF.

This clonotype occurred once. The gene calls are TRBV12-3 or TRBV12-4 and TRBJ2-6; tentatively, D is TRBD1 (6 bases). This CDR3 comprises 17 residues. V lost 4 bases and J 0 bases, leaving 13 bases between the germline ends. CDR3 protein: CASSYGTSVSGANVLTF. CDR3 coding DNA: TGTGCCAGCAGTTATGGGACATCAGTCTCTGGGGCCAACGTCCTGACTTTC.

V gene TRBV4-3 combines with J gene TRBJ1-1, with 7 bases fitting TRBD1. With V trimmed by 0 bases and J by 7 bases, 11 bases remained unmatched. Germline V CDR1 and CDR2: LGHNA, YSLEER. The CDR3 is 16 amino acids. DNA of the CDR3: TGCGCCAGCAGCCAAGATCTAGTCAGGGGGAGGATTGAAGCTTTCTTT. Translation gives CASSQDLVRGRIEAFF.